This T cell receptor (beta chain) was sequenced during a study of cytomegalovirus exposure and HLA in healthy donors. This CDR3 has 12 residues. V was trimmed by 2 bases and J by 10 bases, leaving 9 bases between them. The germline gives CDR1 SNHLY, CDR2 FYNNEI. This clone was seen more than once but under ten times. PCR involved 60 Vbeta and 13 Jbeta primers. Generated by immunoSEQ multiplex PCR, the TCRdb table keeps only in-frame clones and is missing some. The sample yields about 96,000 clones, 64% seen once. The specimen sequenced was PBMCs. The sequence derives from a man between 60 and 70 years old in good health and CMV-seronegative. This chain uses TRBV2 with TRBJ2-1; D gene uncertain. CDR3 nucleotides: TGTGCCAGCAGTGAAAGGAGAGACGAGCAGTTCTTC. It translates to CASSERRDEQFF.